This record covers a single TCR beta chain. Its antigen remains unidentified. This specimen belongs to a study of CXCR3-negative and CXCR3-positive naive CD8 T cells. UMI-labeled 5' RACE TRB cDNA libraries were prepared from the cells. TCRdb re-called the 5' RACE reads and catalogs CDR3 proteins one per entry, DNA excluded. The sample includes 75,000 to 95,000 distinct CDR3 sequences. Findings of the study overall: For naive cells, CXCR3-negative and CXCR3-positive subsets had similar TRBV-TRBJ usage; for memory cells, usage differed. Diversity in memory CD8+ cells fell much lower than the comparably high levels seen in both naive subsets.

This clonotype was obtained from a human donor in good health. Some clones in this sample may be carry-over from other donors' samples. Sequencing was performed on naive CXCR3- CD8+ T cells from blood. Specified subset: CD45RO-CCR7+CD27+CD95- naive CD8+ T cells lacking CXCR3 (TNR3-).

The CDR3 spells CASSFQGENYGYTF. The chain couples TRBV7-9 to TRBJ1-2; without DNA, the TCRdb call of TRBD1 cannot be checked. This CDR3 spans 14 amino acids. Germline V CDR1 and CDR2: SEHNR, FQNEAQ (reference sequence).